The 29 T cell receptor beta chains given below trace back to one sample, sequenced in a study of T cell responses to AZD1222 COVID-19 vaccine. The protocol was immunoSEQ multiplex PCR, while the TCRdb copy is restricted to in-frame clones and leaves out a portion. The data hold over 100,000 clones, with about 91% observed a single time. The sample in question was peripheral blood, obtained on day 0 of AZD1222 vaccination. The receptors come from an adult in good health.

The chain has TRBV12-5 and TRBJ1-2, with 7 bases that match TRBD1. Losses at the gene ends were 6 bases for V and 6 bases for J; bases not matched to a gene: 7. This CDR3 is built from 13 residues. The germline gives CDR1 LGHNT, CDR2 FRNRAP. CDR3 region: CASGQGTADGYTF. The CDR3 coding sequence is TGTGCTAGTGGCCAGGGGACAGCAGATGGCTACACCTTC.

The chain joins TRBV19 to TRBJ2-1; 8 bases agree with TRBD2. V was pared by 3 bases and J by 7 bases, with 8 bases of the junction left unmatched. Germline V gene data show CDR1 as LNHDA and CDR2 as SQIVND (reference sequence). The CDR3 contains 15 residues. The chain's CDR3 is CASSMGSGGLNEQFF. CDR3 in DNA: TGTGCCAGTAGTATGGGAAGCGGGGGTCTAAATGAGCAGTTCTTC.

The V gene is TRBV2, the J gene TRBJ2-1; 8 bases are a match to TRBD2. This CDR3 spans 14 amino acids. Germline loops: CDR1 SNHLY, CDR2 FYNNEI. J lost 8 bases, V lost 6 bases, and 9 bases had no gene match. CDR3 protein: CASRGSGRVDEQFF. CDR3 DNA sequence: TGTGCCAGCAGGGGAAGCGGGAGAGTCGATGAGCAGTTCTTC.

This chain joins TRBV19 and TRBJ2-1; no reliable D call. With 3 bases removed from V and 6 bases from J, the gap between germline ends came to 12 bases. Germline lookup yields CDR1 LNHDA and CDR2 SQIVND (reference sequence). The CDR3 runs 14 residues. In DNA form, the CDR3 reads TGTGCCAGTAGTATTCGCGTAACCGCCAATGAGCAGTTCTTC. This translates into CASSIRVTANEQFF.

The chain has TRBV20-1 and TRBJ1-2; TRBD1 aligns across 7 bases. This CDR3 region has 14 residues. The V and J ends lost 3 bases and 1 base, in that order; junction bases with no gene match: 5. Germline V CDR1 and CDR2: DFQATT, SNEGSKA (reference sequence). The CDR3 is CSASFGQDNYGYTF. The DNA of the CDR3 is TGCAGTGCTAGTTTTGGACAGGATAACTATGGCTACACCTTC.

For the CDR3, the DNA is TGTGCCAGCAGCCGGCAGGGTGCAACTAATGAAAAACTGTTTTTT. Amino acids: CASSRQGATNEKLFF. The rearrangement links TRBV5-4 to TRBJ1-4, with TRBD1 as a possible D gene (5 bases). Trimming pared 4 bases from V and 0 bases from J, leaving 10 bases between. This CDR3 is 15 amino acids long. From germline, CDR1 is SGHNT and CDR2 YYREEE (reference sequence).

V usage is TRBV18 and J usage is TRBJ1-2; no clear D gene. The V end was cut by 3 bases, the J end by 0 bases, with 11 bases between. CDR3 length equals 15 residues. In germline, CDR1 is KGHSH, CDR2 LQKENI. In DNA, the CDR3 is TGTGCCAGCTCACCCCCGACCGCTACTAACTATGGCTACACCTTC. Translating it yields CASSPPTATNYGYTF. The whole variable domain, filled in from reference TRBV18 and TRBJ1-2, reads NAGVMQNPRHLVRRRGQEARLRCSPMKGHSHVYWYRQLPEEGLKFMVYLQKENIIDESGMPKERFSAEFPKEGPSILRIQQVVRGDSAAYFCASSPPTATNYGYTFGSGTRLTVV.

The chain joins TRBV30 to TRBJ2-2; 9 bases line up with TRBD1. The germline V gene encodes CDR1 GTSNPN and CDR2 SVGIG (reference sequence). CDR3 length: 15 residues. V lost 0 bases, J lost 6 bases, and 5 bases stayed unmatched. CDR3 protein: CAWSVLGQGSGELFF. In DNA, the CDR3 is TGTGCCTGGAGTGTACTTGGACAGGGGTCCGGGGAGCTGTTTTTT.

The chain is built from TRBV9 and TRBJ2-1, with D perhaps being TRBD1 or TRBD2 (5 bases each). The CDR3 extends over 17 amino acids. V lost 0 bases to trimming and J lost 3 bases, with 16 bases between them. Per germline, CDR1 SGDLS and CDR2 YYNGEE. The CDR3 sequence is CASSVGGQRVLYNEQFF. The DNA of the CDR3 is TGTGCCAGCAGCGTAGGGGGCCAGAGGGTCCTCTACAATGAGCAGTTCTTC.

The chain recombines TRBV6-6 with TRBJ2-3, with 10 nucleotides matching TRBD2. The V gene end was trimmed by 5 bases and the J gene end by 1 base; junction bases not matched to a gene: 12. CDR1 is MNHNY, CDR2 SVGAGI, per germline (reference sequence). The length of the CDR3 is 18 residues. Here the CDR3 DNA reads TGTGCCAGCAGTCAAAATGGGGGGGGGACTAGCGGCACAGATACGCAGTATTTT. It is translated as CASSQNGGGTSGTDTQYF.

The chain is built from TRBV3-1 (or the pseudogene TRBV3-2) and TRBJ2-7, with 8 positions matching TRBD2. Germline V gives CDR1 LGHDT, CDR2 YNNKEL (reference sequence). This CDR3 has 14 residues. With V trimmed by 2 bases and J by 4 bases, 4 bases remained unmatched. The CDR3 loop reads CASSQRGGPYEQYF. The CDR3 nucleotides read TGTGCCAGCAGCCAACGGGGGGGTCCTTACGAGCAGTACTTC.

The chain joins TRBV5-4 to TRBJ1-2; D remains unclear. Germline-derived CDR1 and CDR2 are SGHNT and YYREEE (reference sequence). V was pared by 1 base and J by 2 bases, with 12 bases between. This CDR3 comprises 15 residues. Here the CDR3 DNA reads TGTGCCAGCAGCTTGAACCGGGGTTGGAACTATGGCTACACCTTC. Protein product: CASSLNRGWNYGYTF.

The chain is built from TRBV5-1 and TRBJ1-2; 12 positions match TRBD1. Germline values: CDR1 SGHRS, CDR2 YFSETQ. Trimming removed 3 bases from V and 6 bases from J; junction bases left unmatched: 6. The CDR3 has 15 amino acids. The CDR3 reads CASSSMGQGANGYTF. DNA of the CDR3: TGCGCCAGCAGCTCGATGGGACAGGGGGCGAATGGCTACACCTTC.

The chain carries TRBV18 and TRBJ2-5; TRBD2 agrees at 7 bases. The CDR3 covers 16 residues. The germline V gene encodes CDR1 KGHSH and CDR2 LQKENI. V was pared by 3 bases and J by 0 bases, with 7 bases of the junction left unmatched. For the CDR3, the DNA is TGTGCCAGCTCACCGGCGGGAGCTGGGAACCAAGAGACCCAGTACTTC. This codes for CASSPAGAGNQETQYF.

The V call is TRBV5-8, the J call TRBJ1-1, with a possible D match to TRBD1 (6 bases). Between the trimmed V and J ends, which lost 1 base and 3 bases, there was a span of 16 bases. CDR3 size: 16 residues. Looked up from germline, CDR1 is SGHTS and CDR2 is YDEGEE. CDR3 protein: CASSLLRGKWDTEAFF. The CDR3 DNA is TGTGCCAGCAGCTTGTTAAGGGGGAAGTGGGACACTGAAGCTTTCTTT. The full variable domain, in which reference TRBV5-8 and TRBJ1-1 provide the parts outside the CDR3, is EAGVTQSPTHLIKTRGQQATLRCSPISGHTSVYWYQQALGLGLQFLLWYDEGEERNRGNFPPRFSGRQFPNYSSELNVNALELEDSALYLCASSLLRGKWDTEAFFGQGTRLTVV.

V and J are TRBV6-5 and TRBJ1-5; D ambiguous. CDR3 size: 14 residues. V dropped 0 bases and J dropped 4 bases, with 7 bases sitting between them. Germline-derived CDR1 and CDR2 are MNHEY and SVGAGI. The CDR3 is CASSYSSINQPQHF. CDR3 coding DNA: TGTGCCAGCAGTTACTCCTCAATTAATCAGCCCCAGCATTTT.

This chain links TRBV6-1 with TRBJ1-1, with 7 bases fitting TRBD1. V lost 2 bases, J lost 3 bases, and 6 bases stayed unmatched. CDR1 is MNHNS, CDR2 SASEGT, per germline. The CDR3 contains 15 residues. The CDR3 is CASSELTGPYTEAFF. The CDR3 region has the DNA TGTGCCAGCAGTGAACTGACAGGGCCTTACACTGAAGCTTTCTTT.

In its sample, this clone was seen once. This CDR3 is CAIRGDRGSNQPQHF. The CDR3 nucleotides are TGTGCCATCAGGGGGGACAGGGGAAGCAATCAGCCCCAGCATTTT. This chain uses TRBV10-3 with TRBJ1-5; 10 bases match TRBD1. Germline loops: CDR1 ENHRY, CDR2 SYGVKD. CDR3 size: 15 residues. Trimming at V came to 6 bases and at J to 1 base, leaving 3 bases not matched to a gene.

The chain joins TRBV7-6 to TRBJ2-3, with 7 bases fitting TRBD1. Germline V gene sequence: CDR1 SGHVS, CDR2 FNYEAQ. V shed 5 bases, J shed 8 bases, and the junction held 1 base outside the gene matches. The CDR3 extends over 11 amino acids. Here the CDR3 reads CASSPGGTQYF. In nucleotides, the CDR3 is TGTGCCAGCAGCCCAGGGGGTACGCAGTATTTT.

The chain carries TRBV19 and TRBJ1-4, with a tentative D call TRBD1 (6 bases). Trimming stripped 4 bases from V and 4 bases from J, with 13 bases between. Germline assignment: CDR1 LNHDA and CDR2 SQIVND (reference sequence). This CDR3 has 15 amino acids. The CDR3 DNA sequence: TGTGCCAGTAGTACTTGGACAGCCAATAATGAAAAACTGTTTTTT. Its protein product is CASSTWTANNEKLFF.

V and J are TRBV24-1 and TRBJ2-3; 11 bases match TRBD2. There are 15 residues in the CDR3. The germline gives CDR1 KGHDR, CDR2 SFDVKD. Germline trimming cut 6 bases from V and 5 bases from J; bases unmatched to any gene: 6. The CDR3 loop reads CATSSSGGAGDTQYF. The CDR3 bases are TGTGCCACCAGTAGTAGCGGGGGGGCAGGAGATACGCAGTATTTT.

This chain uses TRBV9 with TRBJ1-5, with unresolved D. Germline V gene sequence: CDR1 SGDLS, CDR2 YYNGEE. The V end was cut by 0 bases, the J end by 3 bases, with 10 bases between. This CDR3 spans 15 amino acids. CDR3 DNA: TGTGCCAGCAGCGTAGAATCGGGTGTCAATCAGCCCCAGCATTTT. The encoded protein is CASSVESGVNQPQHF.

The genes are TRBV29-1 and TRBJ2-3, with D maybe TRBD2 (6 bases). CDR3 length: 13 amino acids. Germline assignment: CDR1 SQVTM and CDR2 ANQGSEA. The ends were cut back, 1 base at V and 4 bases at J, with 9 bases in the middle. Here the CDR3 reads CSVEVASADTQYF. The CDR3 nucleotides read TGCAGCGTTGAAGTGGCTAGCGCAGATACGCAGTATTTT.

The chain recombines TRBV12-3 or TRBV12-4 with TRBJ1-2; D is perhaps TRBD1 (6 bases). This CDR3 has 11 residues. The germline V and J ends were trimmed by 5 bases and 8 bases, with 9 bases remaining between them. The CDR3 loop reads CASSTTGGYTF. CDR3 sequence (DNA): TGTGCCAGCAGTACCACAGGGGGCTACACCTTC.

The gene calls are TRBV7-2 and TRBJ1-2; D uncertain. Germline CDR1 SGHTA, CDR2 FQGNSA. This CDR3 is built from 14 residues. V lost 5 bases, J lost 4 bases, and 14 bases lay in between. This CDR3 is CASSPDSISYGYTF. Written as DNA, the CDR3 is TGTGCCAGCAGCCCGGACTCTATATCCTATGGCTACACCTTC.

The chain carries TRBV6-2 or TRBV6-3 and TRBJ1-6, with 7 positions matching TRBD1. This CDR3 has 14 residues. Germline loops: CDR1 MNHEY, CDR2 SVGEGT. The ends lost 4 bases at V and 8 bases at J; junction bases unmatched: 5. Written as DNA, the CDR3 is TGTGCCAGCAGTTCAGGACAGGACTATTCACCCCTCCACTTT. Translated, it gives CASSSGQDYSPLHF.

This clone came up a few times. The sample holds other DNA sequences that translate to the same CDR3. The rearrangement uses TRBV5-1 and TRBJ2-2, with D possibly matching TRBD1 (6 bases). Germline V gene sequence: CDR1 SGHRS, CDR2 YFSETQ. Trimming removed 2 bases at V and 3 bases at J, with 8 bases between. There are 14 residues in the CDR3. The CDR3 bases are TGCGCCAGCAGCTTACAGGGTGACACCGGGGAGCTGTTTTTT. Translating gives CASSLQGDTGELFF.

CDR3 residues: CAWAGANVLTF. The CDR3 DNA reads TGTGCCTGGGCTGGGGCCAACGTCCTGACTTTC. V gene TRBV30 combines with J gene TRBJ2-6; no definite D call. The CDR3 covers 11 residues. The V gene lost 5 bases and the J gene lost 2 bases, with 1 base spanning the gap. CDR1 is GTSNPN, CDR2 SVGIG, per germline (reference sequence).

The chain couples TRBV2 to TRBJ1-5; 9 bases line up with TRBD1. Germline V lookup: CDR1 SNHLY, CDR2 FYNNEI. The V segment lost 0 bases and the J segment 6 bases; nucleotides outside the gene matches: 9. The CDR3 consists of 17 residues. The CDR3 reads CASSEARVDRGFQPQHF. In DNA, the CDR3 is TGTGCCAGCAGTGAAGCGCGGGTAGACAGGGGGTTTCAGCCCCAGCATTTT.